These 5 T cell receptor beta chains were all obtained from the same sample, sequenced in a study of shared clonotypes between healthy human individuals. Clones were read by immunoSEQ multiplex PCR, and TCRdb kept only the in-frame ones, dropping some. The sample carries millions of clones, approximately 92% recorded once. The specimen sequenced was naive CD4+ T cells sorted from blood. Documented subset: CD45RA+ positively selected. These receptors were obtained from a man aged 18 to 30 in good health.

The V gene is TRBV30, the J gene TRBJ2-3; D tentatively fits TRBD1 or TRBD2 (6 bases each). CDR3 size: 12 residues. Trimming removed 3 bases from V and 8 bases from J, with 12 bases in between. Germline-derived CDR1 and CDR2 are GTSNPN and SVGIG (reference sequence). The chain's CDR3 is CAWSPEGGTQYF. CDR3 in DNA: TGTGCCTGGAGCCCAGAGGGGGGTACGCAGTATTTT.

The V gene is TRBV15, the J gene TRBJ1-5; the D is unclear. This CDR3 contains 16 residues. Germline V gene sequence: CDR1 LNHNV, CDR2 YYDKDF (reference sequence). V lost 0 bases and J 3 bases, leaving 12 bases between the germline ends. DNA for the CDR3: TGTGCCACCAGCAGAGATTTAGTAGGGTCCAATCAGCCCCAGCATTTT. Amino acid sequence: CATSRDLVGSNQPQHF.

This clone was recorded only once. The chain recombines TRBV6-5 with TRBJ1-3; no clear D. Germline CDR1 and CDR2: MNHEY and SVGAGI. Trimming removed 10 bases at V and 0 bases at J, with 4 bases between. The CDR3 extends over 11 amino acids. CDR3 protein: CATRSGNTIYF. The CDR3 region has the DNA TGTGCCACGCGCTCTGGAAACACCATATATTTT.

The chain has TRBV7-9 and TRBJ2-2; D unclear. With 8 bases removed from V and 4 bases from J, the gap between germline ends came to 8 bases. The germline V gene encodes CDR1 SEHNR and CDR2 FQNEAQ (reference sequence). The CDR3 length is 12 residues. This chain's CDR3 is CASLRFTGELFF. DNA of the CDR3: TGTGCCAGCCTTCGTTTCACCGGGGAGCTGTTTTTT. The variable domain in full, with the rest retrieved from reference TRBV7-9 and TRBJ2-2, is DTGVSQNPRHKITKRGQNVTFRCDPISEHNRLYWYRQTLGQGPEFLTYFQNEAQLEKSRLLSDRFSAERPKGSFSTLEIQRTEQGDSAMYLCASLRFTGELFFGEGSRLTVL.

The chain employs TRBV25-1 and TRBJ2-7; D is undetermined. Germline V lookup: CDR1 MGHDK, CDR2 SYGVNS. With 1 base removed from V and 5 bases from J, the gap between germline ends came to 9 bases. CDR3 size: 13 residues. DNA for the CDR3: TGTGCCAGCAGTGAATCTGTAGGGAACGAGCAGTACTTC. This translates into CASSESVGNEQYF.